Below are 19 T cell receptor beta chains sequenced from a single sample in a study of shared clonotypes between healthy human individuals. Data came from immunoSEQ multiplex PCR; TCRdb stores just in-frame clones and leaves some out. The sample includes around 1.5 million clones, 95% to 99% of them seen just once. What was sequenced was naive CD4+ T cells sorted from blood. As to subset: CD45RA+ positively selected. The receptor source for this set is a man aged 25 to 45 in good health.

This clone was observed once. The chain carries TRBV6-6 and TRBJ1-2; maybe TRBD1 (6 bases). CDR1 and CDR2 from the germline V gene are MNHNY and SVGAGI (reference sequence). Trimming left V 2 bases short and J 2 bases short, with 12 bases between. The CDR3 consists of 15 residues. CDR3 bases: TGTGCCAGCAGTTACCTTCAGGGGACCAACTATGGCTACACCTTC. Protein: CASSYLQGTNYGYTF.

As regards this clone: A junction boundary mismatches the germline segment, possibly from a read error. Other DNA sequences of this sample code for an identical CDR3. V and J are TRBV2 and TRBJ2-5; unclear D gene. Germline V gene sequence: CDR1 SNHLY, CDR2 FYNNEI. The CDR3 totals 11 residues. As DNA, the CDR3 is TGTGCCAGCAGGGAAGGGGAGACCCAGTACTTC. Translation: CASREGETQYF.

This chain connects TRBV28 to TRBJ2-2; 10 bases match TRBD1. The CDR3 contains 14 residues. V dropped 7 bases and J dropped 6; count of bases not matched to a gene: 5. From germline, CDR1 is MDHEN and CDR2 SYDVKM. The DNA of the CDR3 is TGTGCCAGCAAGGGACAGGGGATAGCCGGGGAGCTGTTTTTT. Translated: CASKGQGIAGELFF.

The count of this clone is one. V usage is TRBV30 and J usage is TRBJ1-1; D gene unclear. Germline V lookup: CDR1 GTSNPN, CDR2 SVGIG (reference sequence). V was shortened by 4 bases and J by 1 base, with 16 bases between the two germline ends. The CDR3 is 15 residues long. The CDR3 coding sequence is TGTGCCTGGATCGGGTCATTCAGGACGAACACTGAAGCTTTCTTT. This codes for CAWIGSFRTNTEAFF.

The chain carries TRBV5-6 and TRBJ2-1, with 10 bases identical to TRBD2. CDR1 and CDR2 from the germline V gene are SGHDT and YYEEEE. With 3 bases clipped from V and 4 bases from J, the junction kept 7 bases outside the gene matches. This CDR3 spans 16 amino acids. The DNA of the CDR3 is TGTGCCAGCAGCTCGGTGGGGACTAGCGTTTACAATGAGCAGTTCTTC. Translated, it gives CASSSVGTSVYNEQFF.

The chain employs TRBV5-6 and TRBJ2-5, with a weak D call TRBD2 (5 bases). The CDR3 length is 14 residues. V was shortened by 1 base and J by 2 bases, with 9 bases between the two germline ends. Germline CDR1 reads SGHDT; CDR2 reads YYEEEE. CDR3 coding DNA: TGTGCCAGCAGCTTGTCCGGGATTCAAGAGACCCAGTACTTC. This encodes CASSLSGIQETQYF. Full variable domain (remainder filled in from reference TRBV5-6 and TRBJ2-5): DAGVTQSPTHLIKTRGQQVTLRCSPKSGHDTVSWYQQALGQGPQFIFQYYEEEERQRGNFPDRFSGHQFPNYSSELNVNALLLGDSALYLCASSLSGIQETQYFGPGTRLLVL.

This chain joins TRBV19 and TRBJ1-4; D is uncertain. Germline values: CDR1 LNHDA, CDR2 SQIVND (reference sequence). V lost 5 bases, J lost 4 bases, and 8 bases lay in between. The CDR3 spans 13 residues. In DNA, the CDR3 is TGTGCCAGTAGTTTGAGTTATAATGAAAAACTGTTTTTT. It encodes CASSLSYNEKLFF. Full variable domain (remainder filled in from reference TRBV19 and TRBJ1-4): DGGITQSPKYLFRKEGQNVTLSCEQNLNHDAMYWYRQDPGQGLRLIYYSQIVNDFQKGDIAEGYSVSREKKESFPLTVTSAQKNPTAFYLCASSLSYNEKLFFGSGTQLSVL.

This chain uses TRBV13 with TRBJ2-5; no clear D. This CDR3 contains 13 residues. The V end lost 4 bases, the J end lost 2 bases, and 8 bases lay between the germline ends. Germline CDR1 and CDR2: PRHDT and FYEKMQ (reference sequence). The CDR3 spells CASSSDRQETQYF. CDR3 DNA: TGTGCCAGCAGCTCCGACCGTCAAGAGACCCAGTACTTC.

In DNA, the CDR3 is TGCGCCAGCAGTCACGGGTCCTACGAGCAGTACTTC. Its protein is CASSHGSYEQYF. J is TRBJ2-7 and V is TRBV10-1; D call uncertain. The V and J ends lost 5 bases and 1 base respectively, with 6 bases between them. Germline lookup yields CDR1 WNHNN and CDR2 SYGVQD (reference sequence). This CDR3 is 12 amino acids long.

The chain carries TRBV6-1 and TRBJ2-1; 12 nucleotides line up with TRBD2. The CDR3 contains 14 residues. J lost 6 bases, V lost 9 bases, and 6 bases had no gene match. Looked up from germline, CDR1 is MNHNS and CDR2 is SASEGT. The CDR3 sequence: CAREWTSGTNEQFF. The CDR3 region has the DNA TGTGCCAGAGAATGGACTAGCGGGACCAATGAGCAGTTCTTC.

Of note for this clone: Distinct nucleotide sequences in the sample also encode this CDR3. V usage is TRBV18 and J usage is TRBJ2-5; the D gene is possibly TRBD2 (7 bases). The germline V gene has CDR1 KGHSH and CDR2 LQKENI. V lost 1 base to trimming and J lost 5 bases, with 11 bases between them. There are 14 residues in the CDR3. Here the CDR3 reads CASSPRGGRETQYF. CDR3 sequence (DNA): TGTGCCAGCTCACCACGGGGGGGCCGGGAGACCCAGTACTTC.

This chain joins TRBV9 and TRBJ2-1, with D perhaps matching TRBD2 (6 bases). The CDR3 is 16 amino acids. CDR1 is SGDLS and CDR2 is YYNGEE in the germline V gene. Trimming removed 3 bases at V and 4 bases at J, with 17 bases between. In DNA form, the CDR3 reads TGTGCCAGCAGCGAGGGACTTGTTAGTACATACAATGAGCAGTTCTTC. Translating gives CASSEGLVSTYNEQFF.

The chain combines TRBV5-1 with TRBJ2-1, with no clear D. Trimming removed 2 bases at V and 0 bases at J, with 9 bases between. From germline, CDR1 is SGHRS and CDR2 YFSETQ. There are 15 residues in the CDR3. The CDR3 nucleotides read TGCGCCAGCAGCTTCCTCCCGAGCTCCTACAATGAGCAGTTCTTC. This codes for CASSFLPSSYNEQFF.

The chain links TRBV29-1 to TRBJ2-2; D is unclear. Germline V gene data show CDR1 as SQVTM and CDR2 as ANQGSEA. The V end lost 7 bases, the J end lost 1 base, and 7 bases lay between the germline ends. The CDR3 consists of 12 residues. CDR3 DNA: TGCAGCGCCGCAGTGAACACCGGGGAGCTGTTTTTT. The encoded protein is CSAAVNTGELFF.

The V call is TRBV6-5, the J call TRBJ1-2; 7 nucleotides agree with TRBD1. CDR3 length: 15 residues. Trimming took 7 bases from V and 8 from J; bases not matched to a gene: 16. Germline V gene lookup returns CDR1 MNHEY and CDR2 SVGAGI. DNA of the CDR3: TGTGCCAGCAAGGCAGGGGGTCACCTCTATGGCGGCTACACCTTC. It is translated as CASKAGGHLYGGYTF.

About this clone itself: In the same sample, other DNA sequences code for this CDR3. The V call is TRBV6-1, the J call TRBJ2-7; no clear D. Germline V lookup: CDR1 MNHNS, CDR2 SASEGT. Between the trimmed V and J ends, which lost 3 bases and 3 bases, there was a span of 6 bases. The CDR3 has 12 amino acids. DNA for the CDR3: TGTGCCAGCAGTGAGCATTTCTACGAGCAGTACTTC. Amino acids: CASSEHFYEQYF.

To note about this clone: At the DNA level, this CDR3 is encoded by other sequences in the same sample as well. V and J are TRBV5-1 and TRBJ2-5, with unresolved D. This CDR3 contains 14 residues. CDR1 and CDR2 from the germline V gene are SGHRS and YFSETQ. V was trimmed by 0 bases and J by 1 base, leaving 7 bases between them. The CDR3 DNA reads as TGCGCCAGCAGCTTGGGCCCTGTCCAAGAGACCCAGTACTTC. It yields the protein CASSLGPVQETQYF.

The chain employs TRBV7-2 and TRBJ1-4; D might be TRBD1 (6 bases). Trimming pared 2 bases from V and 8 bases from J, leaving 12 bases between. Per germline, CDR1 SGHTA and CDR2 FQGNSA. This CDR3 comprises 14 residues. The CDR3 protein is CASSLQGFGEKLFF. The CDR3 nucleotides read TGTGCCAGCAGCTTACAGGGGTTCGGAGAAAAACTGTTTTTT. The full variable domain, its missing parts supplied by reference TRBV7-2 and TRBJ1-4, is GAGVSQSPSNKVTEKGKDVELRCDPISGHTALYWYRQSLGQGLEFLIYFQGNSAPDKSGLPSDRFSAERTGGSVSTLTIQRTQQEDSAVYLCASSLQGFGEKLFFGSGTQLSVL.

The chain links TRBV2 to TRBJ1-1, with 7 bases matching TRBD1. In germline, CDR1 is SNHLY, CDR2 FYNNEI. V was pared by 2 bases and J by 7 bases, with 4 bases of the junction left unmatched. This CDR3 comprises 13 residues. CDR3 sequence: CASSEWDSSEAFF. CDR3 DNA sequence: TGTGCCAGCAGTGAATGGGACAGCAGTGAAGCTTTCTTT.